The entry below describes one T cell receptor beta chain. What it binds is unknown. The data derive from a study of OX40 agonist ivuxolimab in advanced cancers. At the level of the study: Dosing consisted of intravenous ivuxolimab at 0.01 to 10 mg/kg every 2 weeks.

Anyone with autoimmune disease history or systemic immunosuppression was excluded. Profiling relied on immunoSEQ multiplex PCR, and the TCRdb table lists in-frame clones only, not all of them. The data contain about 35,000 clones, roughly nine tenths of them seen just once; the ten biggest clones take up 22%. Germline CDR1 MNHNS, CDR2 SASEGT. The CDR3 runs 15 residues. The V and J ends lost 2 bases and 9 bases, in that order; junction bases with no gene match: 6. Study-wide points: Antigen targets of the expanded peripheral T cells went undetermined. Certain nonresponders likewise exhibited a low normalized T-cell clonal expansion.

This sequence joins TRBV6-1 and TRBJ2-1; 11 bases are shared with TRBD2. This specimen consisted of CD4+ or CD8+ T cells sorted from blood, obtained in a trial of the OX40 agonist ivuxolimab. The sequence was collected from an adult with an advanced solid tumor such as melanoma, head and neck, liver or kidney cancer. CDR3 sequence (DNA): TGTGCCAGCAGTGAAATAGCGGGGGGGTCTGGTGAGCAGTTCTTC. Its protein product is CASSEIAGGSGEQFF.